The rows below give T cell receptor beta chains drawn from one sample of a study of cytomegalovirus exposure and HLA in healthy donors. TCRdb keeps only in-frame clones here, not all; method: immunoSEQ multiplex PCR. Among around 45,000 clones, more than 85% were seen once, and the ten largest hold 5.6%. Sample: PBMCs. The source is a young man in good health and CMV-seronegative. Each CDR3 is given with its conserved first and last residue. D genes are given only for firm matches. Size values are once, few and many counts, or a class for expanded clones, and some rows have none.

CDR3 DNA: TGTGCCAGTAGTAGGGGGGGTTGGGAGCTGTTTTTT
CDR3 protein: CASSRGGWELFF
J gene: TRBJ2-2
D gene: TRBD2
clone size: -
V gene: TRBV19

CDR3 DNA: TGCAGCGTGATTCAGTCCGATGAGACCCAGTACTTC
CDR3 protein: CSVIQSDETQYF
J gene: TRBJ2-5
D gene: -
clone size: -
V gene: TRBV29-1

CDR3 DNA: TGTGCCAGCAGCGATAACTACGAGCAGTACTTC
CDR3 protein: CASSDNYEQYF
J gene: TRBJ2-7
D gene: -
clone size: -
V gene: TRBV9

CDR3 DNA: TGCGCCAGCAGCGTTACTGAGAACACCGGGGAGCTGTTTTTT
CDR3 protein: CASSVTENTGELFF
J gene: TRBJ2-2
D gene: -
clone size: -
V gene: TRBV4-3

CDR3 DNA: TGTGCCAGCAGTTACGAGAGCGAAAAACTGTTTTTT
CDR3 protein: CASSYESEKLFF
J gene: TRBJ1-4
D gene: -
clone size: -
V gene: TRBV6-6

CDR3 DNA: TGTGCCAGCAGCCGTAGGGCGGGGGGGATCCCAGATACGCAGTATTTT
CDR3 protein: CASSRRAGGIPDTQYF
J gene: TRBJ2-3
D gene: TRBD2
clone size: -
V gene: TRBV11-2

CDR3 DNA: TGTGCCAGTAGTCCGCAACTAGCGCCCACCCTCTACGAGCAGTACTTC
CDR3 protein: CASSPQLAPTLYEQYF
J gene: TRBJ2-7
D gene: TRBD2
clone size: -
V gene: TRBV19

CDR3 DNA: TGTGCCAGCATCTCCAGGGTTTTCACTAATGAAAAACTGTTTTTT
CDR3 protein: CASISRVFTNEKLFF
J gene: TRBJ1-4
D gene: -
clone size: -
V gene: TRBV2

CDR3 DNA: TGTGCCAGCAGCCAAGTGCCGTTGGTAGCGGCATATTCTGAGCAGTTCTTC
CDR3 protein: CASSQVPLVAAYSEQFF
J gene: TRBJ2-1
D gene: -
clone size: once
V gene: TRBV14

CDR3 DNA: TGTGCCAGCAGCCCCCGGACAGGGTCGGCTTTCTTT
CDR3 protein: CASSPRTGSAFF
J gene: TRBJ1-1
D gene: TRBD1
clone size: -
V gene: TRBV11-1

CDR3 DNA: TGTGCCAGCAGCTGGAGGGACTATTTGGAGACCCAGTACTTC
CDR3 protein: CASSWRDYLETQYF
J gene: TRBJ2-5
D gene: TRBD2
clone size: -
V gene: TRBV5-5

CDR3 DNA: TGTGCCAGCACCTTGGGCGCTGGCAATGAGCAGTTCTTC
CDR3 protein: CASTLGAGNEQFF
J gene: TRBJ2-1
D gene: -
clone size: -
V gene: TRBV7-9

CDR3 DNA: TGTGCCAGTAGTATTGGACAGGGGGCAACAGATACGCAGTATTTT
CDR3 protein: CASSIGQGATDTQYF
J gene: TRBJ2-3
D gene: TRBD1
clone size: -
V gene: TRBV19

CDR3 DNA: TGCGCCAGCGCTAACGGGCAGGGGAGTGGCTACACCTTC
CDR3 protein: CASANGQGSGYTF
J gene: TRBJ1-2
D gene: -
clone size: -
V gene: TRBV23-1

CDR3 DNA: TGCGCCAGCAGCTTGAACTACTACGAGCAGTACTTC
CDR3 protein: CASSLNYYEQYF
J gene: TRBJ2-7
D gene: -
clone size: -
V gene: TRBV5-1